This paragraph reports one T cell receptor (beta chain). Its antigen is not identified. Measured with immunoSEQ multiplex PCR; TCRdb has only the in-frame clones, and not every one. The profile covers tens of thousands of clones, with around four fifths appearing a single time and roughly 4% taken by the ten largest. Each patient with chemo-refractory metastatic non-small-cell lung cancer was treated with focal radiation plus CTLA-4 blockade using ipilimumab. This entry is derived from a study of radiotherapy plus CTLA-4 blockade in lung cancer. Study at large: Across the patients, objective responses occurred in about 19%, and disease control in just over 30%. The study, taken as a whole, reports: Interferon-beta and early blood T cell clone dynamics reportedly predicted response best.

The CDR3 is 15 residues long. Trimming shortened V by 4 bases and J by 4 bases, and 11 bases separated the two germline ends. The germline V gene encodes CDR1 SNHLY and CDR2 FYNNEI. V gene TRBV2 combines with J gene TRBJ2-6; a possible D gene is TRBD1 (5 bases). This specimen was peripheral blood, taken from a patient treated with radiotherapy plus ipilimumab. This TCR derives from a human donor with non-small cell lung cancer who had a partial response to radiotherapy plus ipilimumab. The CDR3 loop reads CASSGVRGGANVLTF. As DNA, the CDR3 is TGTGCCAGCAGTGGAGTTAGGGGAGGGGCCAACGTCCTGACTTTC.